The entry that follows covers one T cell receptor (beta chain) sequence. The target antigen is unknown. The data are from a study of T-cell memory formation after mild COVID-19. Study summary: The study found TCR clusters largely donor specific. Study outcomes and limitations: Contracting clones from day 15 to 85 had balanced CD4/CD8; later expanders favoured CD4+. The study found contracting CD4+ clones mainly in CM and EM and contracting CD8+ clones in EMRA.

CDR1 is SGHTA, CDR2 FQGNSA, per germline. Trimming removed 0 bases from V and 6 bases from J, with 14 bases in between. The CDR3 covers 16 residues. Constant-segment-primed 5'RACE gave TCR alpha and TCR beta cDNA libraries with sample barcodes and UMIs. TCRdb fed the 5' RACE reads into MiXCR, producing one record per CDR3 protein. Seen here are 280,000 or so distinct CDR3 sequences, under 8.5% observed once, and the top ten hold around a fifth. Material for sequencing was PBMCs or a T cell subset sorted from them (not recorded which). The TCR comes from a man between 18 and 35 years old who had mild COVID-19 (a few samples of this study predate the infection). Cell type and time point are not known. The rearrangement joins TRBV7-2 to TRBJ2-2, with D unclear. In DNA, the CDR3 is TGTGCCAGCAGCTTAGCCTCTCGGTCCCCACCCGGGGAGCTGTTTTTT. It translates to CASSLASRSPPGELFF.